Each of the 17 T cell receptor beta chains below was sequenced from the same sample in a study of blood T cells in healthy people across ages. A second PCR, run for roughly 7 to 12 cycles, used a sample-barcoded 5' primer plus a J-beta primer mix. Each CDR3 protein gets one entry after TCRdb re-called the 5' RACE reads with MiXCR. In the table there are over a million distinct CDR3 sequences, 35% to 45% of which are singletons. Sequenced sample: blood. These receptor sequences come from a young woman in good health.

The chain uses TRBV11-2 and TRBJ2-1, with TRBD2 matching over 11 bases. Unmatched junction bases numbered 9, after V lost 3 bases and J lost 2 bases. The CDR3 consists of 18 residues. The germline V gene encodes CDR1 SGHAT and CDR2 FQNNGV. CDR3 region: CASSFEVALAGAYNEQFF. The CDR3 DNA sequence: TGTGCCAGCAGCTTTGAAGTAGCACTAGCGGGAGCCTACAATGAGCAGTTCTTC.

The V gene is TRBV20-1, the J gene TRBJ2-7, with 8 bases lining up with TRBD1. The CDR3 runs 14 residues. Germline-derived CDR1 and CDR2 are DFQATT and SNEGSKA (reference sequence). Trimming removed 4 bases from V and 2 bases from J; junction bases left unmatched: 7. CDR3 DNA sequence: TGCAGTGCTATACGGGACAGGCAAACCTACGAGCAGTACTTC. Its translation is CSAIRDRQTYEQYF.

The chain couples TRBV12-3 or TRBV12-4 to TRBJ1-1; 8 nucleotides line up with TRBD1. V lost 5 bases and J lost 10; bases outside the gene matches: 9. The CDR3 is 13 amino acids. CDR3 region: CASSPGGPKRAFF. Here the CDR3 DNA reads TGTGCCAGCAGTCCAGGGGGCCCAAAGAGAGCTTTCTTT.

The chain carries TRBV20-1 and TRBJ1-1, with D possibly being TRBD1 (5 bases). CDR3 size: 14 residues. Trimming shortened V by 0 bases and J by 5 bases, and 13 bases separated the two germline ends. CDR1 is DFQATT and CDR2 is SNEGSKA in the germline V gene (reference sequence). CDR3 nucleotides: TGCAGTGCTAGAGATCCATCAGGGTGGACTGAAGCTTTCTTT. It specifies CSARDPSGWTEAFF.

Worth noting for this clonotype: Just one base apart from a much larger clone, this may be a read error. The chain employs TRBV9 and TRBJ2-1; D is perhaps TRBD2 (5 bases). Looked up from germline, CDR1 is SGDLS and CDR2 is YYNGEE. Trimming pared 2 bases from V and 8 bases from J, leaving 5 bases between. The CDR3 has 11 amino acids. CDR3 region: CASSVSDEQFF. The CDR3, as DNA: TGTGCCAGCAGCGTTAGCGATGAGCAGTTCTTC. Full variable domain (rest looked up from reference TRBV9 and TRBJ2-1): DSGVTQTPKHLITATGQRVTLRCSPRSGDLSVYWYQQSLDQGLQFLIQYYNGEERAKGNILERFSAQQFPDLHSELNLSSLELGDSALYFCASSVSDEQFFGPGTRLTVL.

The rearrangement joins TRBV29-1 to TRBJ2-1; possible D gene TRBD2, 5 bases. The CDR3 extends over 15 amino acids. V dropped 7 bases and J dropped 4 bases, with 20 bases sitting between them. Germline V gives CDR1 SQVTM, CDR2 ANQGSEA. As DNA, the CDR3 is TGCAGCGCCGCAAGGGTGGCTAGCAGATACAATGAGCAGTTCTTC. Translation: CSAARVASRYNEQFF.

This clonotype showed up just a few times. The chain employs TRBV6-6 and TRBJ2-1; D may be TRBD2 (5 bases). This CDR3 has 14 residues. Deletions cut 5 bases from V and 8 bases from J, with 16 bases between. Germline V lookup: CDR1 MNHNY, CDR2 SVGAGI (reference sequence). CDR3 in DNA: TGTGCCAGCAGTCCCAATTGGCTCGGGGATGAGCAGTTCTTC. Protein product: CASSPNWLGDEQFF.

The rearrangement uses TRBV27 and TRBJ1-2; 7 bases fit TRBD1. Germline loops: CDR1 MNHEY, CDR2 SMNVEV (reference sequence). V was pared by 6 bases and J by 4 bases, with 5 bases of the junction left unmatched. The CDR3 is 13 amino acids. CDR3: CASRRTGRYGYTF. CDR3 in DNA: TGTGCCAGCAGGCGGACAGGCCGCTATGGCTACACCTTC.

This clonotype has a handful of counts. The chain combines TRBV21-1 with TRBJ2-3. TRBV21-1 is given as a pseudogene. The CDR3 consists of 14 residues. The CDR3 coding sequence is TGTGCCAGCAGCAAAGATCAAGGGACAGATACGCAGTATTTT. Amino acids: CASSKDQGTDTQYF.

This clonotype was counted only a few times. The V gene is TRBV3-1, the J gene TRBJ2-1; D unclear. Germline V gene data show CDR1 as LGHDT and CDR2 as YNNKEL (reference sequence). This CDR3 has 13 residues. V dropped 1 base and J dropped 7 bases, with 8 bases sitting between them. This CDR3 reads CASSQVRINEQFF. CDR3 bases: TGTGCCAGCAGCCAAGTCCGGATAAATGAGCAGTTCTTC.

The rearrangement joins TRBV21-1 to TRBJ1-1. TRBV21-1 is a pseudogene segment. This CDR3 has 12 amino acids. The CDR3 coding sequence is TGTGCCAGCGGATACATGAACACTGAAGCTTTCTTT. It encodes CASGYMNTEAFF.

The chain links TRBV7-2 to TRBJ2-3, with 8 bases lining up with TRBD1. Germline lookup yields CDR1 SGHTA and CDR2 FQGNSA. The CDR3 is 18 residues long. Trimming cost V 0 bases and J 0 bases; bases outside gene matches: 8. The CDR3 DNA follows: TGTGCCAGCAGCTTAGCATGGACAGGGATTGAGAGCACAGATACGCAGTATTTT. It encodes CASSLAWTGIESTDTQYF.

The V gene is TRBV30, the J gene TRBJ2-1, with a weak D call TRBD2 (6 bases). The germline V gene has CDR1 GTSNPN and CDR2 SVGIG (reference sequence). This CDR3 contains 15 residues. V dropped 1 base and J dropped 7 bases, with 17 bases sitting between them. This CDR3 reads CAWSDPGGTMNEQFF. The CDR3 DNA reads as TGTGCCTGGAGTGACCCAGGAGGGACGATGAATGAGCAGTTCTTC.

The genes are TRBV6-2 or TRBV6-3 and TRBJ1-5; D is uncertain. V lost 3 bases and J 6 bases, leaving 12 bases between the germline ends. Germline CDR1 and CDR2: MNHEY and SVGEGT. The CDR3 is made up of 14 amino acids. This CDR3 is CASSYWGGGQPQHF. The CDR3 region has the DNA TGTGCCAGCAGTTATTGGGGAGGTGGTCAGCCCCAGCATTTT.

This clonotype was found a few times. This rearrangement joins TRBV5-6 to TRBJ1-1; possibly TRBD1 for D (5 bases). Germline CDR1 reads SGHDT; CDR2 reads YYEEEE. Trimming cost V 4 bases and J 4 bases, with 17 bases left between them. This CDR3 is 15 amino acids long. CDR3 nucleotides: TGTGCCAGCAGCCCGTTAGCGGGAAGGGGCACTGAAGCTTTCTTT. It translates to CASSPLAGRGTEAFF.

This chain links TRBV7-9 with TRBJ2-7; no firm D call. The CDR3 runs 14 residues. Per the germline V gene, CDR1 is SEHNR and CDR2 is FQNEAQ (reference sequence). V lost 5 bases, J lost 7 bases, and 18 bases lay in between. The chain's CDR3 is CASSHEIGKGEQYF. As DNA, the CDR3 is TGTGCCAGCAGCCACGAGATAGGGAAGGGTGAGCAGTACTTC.

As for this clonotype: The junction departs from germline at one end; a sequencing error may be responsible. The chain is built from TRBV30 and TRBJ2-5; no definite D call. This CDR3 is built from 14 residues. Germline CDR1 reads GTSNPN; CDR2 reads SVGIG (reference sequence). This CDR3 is CARSVRVSQETQYF. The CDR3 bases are TGTGCCCGGAGTGTAAGGGTCAGCCAAGAGACCCAGTACTTC.